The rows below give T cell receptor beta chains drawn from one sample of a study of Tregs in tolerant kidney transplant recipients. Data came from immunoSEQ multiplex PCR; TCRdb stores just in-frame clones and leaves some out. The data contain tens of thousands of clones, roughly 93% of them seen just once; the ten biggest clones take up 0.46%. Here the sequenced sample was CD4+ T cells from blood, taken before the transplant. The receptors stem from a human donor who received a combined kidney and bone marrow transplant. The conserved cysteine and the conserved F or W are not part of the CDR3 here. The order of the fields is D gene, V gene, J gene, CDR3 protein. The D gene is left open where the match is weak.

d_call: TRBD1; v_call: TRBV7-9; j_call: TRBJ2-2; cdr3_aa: ASLRDRGNTGELF
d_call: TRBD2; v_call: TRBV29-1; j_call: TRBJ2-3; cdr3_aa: SVEAGGPDTQY
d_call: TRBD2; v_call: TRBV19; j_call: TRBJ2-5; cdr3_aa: ASGGRERETQY
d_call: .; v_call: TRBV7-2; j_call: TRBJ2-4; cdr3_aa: ASSQRPFKNIQY
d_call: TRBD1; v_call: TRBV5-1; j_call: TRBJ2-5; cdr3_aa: ASSTGTGGLGTQY
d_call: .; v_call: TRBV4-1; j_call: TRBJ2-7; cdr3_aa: ASSQDRAEQY
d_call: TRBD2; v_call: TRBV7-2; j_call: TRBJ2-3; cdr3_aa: ASSLALAGGWNTQY
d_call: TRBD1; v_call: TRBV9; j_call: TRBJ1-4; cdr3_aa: ASSFGQGGHEKLF
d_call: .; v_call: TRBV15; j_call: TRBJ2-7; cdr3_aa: ATSRLRYEQY
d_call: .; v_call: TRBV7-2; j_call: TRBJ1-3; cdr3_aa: ASSLDWSGNTIY
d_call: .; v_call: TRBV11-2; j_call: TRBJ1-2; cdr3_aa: ASSLALVGTGSA
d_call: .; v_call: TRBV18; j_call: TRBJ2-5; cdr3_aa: ASLKGTQVETQY
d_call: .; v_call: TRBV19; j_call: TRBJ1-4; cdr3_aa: ASKEGVITNEKLF
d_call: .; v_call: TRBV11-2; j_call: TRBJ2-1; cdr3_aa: ASSPSAAPSYNEQF
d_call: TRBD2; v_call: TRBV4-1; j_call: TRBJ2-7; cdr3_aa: ARELIAGSYEQY
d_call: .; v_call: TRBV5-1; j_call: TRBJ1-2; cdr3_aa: ASSLDGRGYGYT
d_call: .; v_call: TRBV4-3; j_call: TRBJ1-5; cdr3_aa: ASSQDHRANNQPQH
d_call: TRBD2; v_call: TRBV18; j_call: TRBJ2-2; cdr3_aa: ASSSQGGQNTGELF
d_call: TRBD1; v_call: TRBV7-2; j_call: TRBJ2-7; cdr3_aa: ASSTGQGAYEQY
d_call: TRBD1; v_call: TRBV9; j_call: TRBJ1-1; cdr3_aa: ASSVDPGTGSPEAF
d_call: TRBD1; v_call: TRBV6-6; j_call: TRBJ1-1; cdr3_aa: ASSLQGAMNTEAF
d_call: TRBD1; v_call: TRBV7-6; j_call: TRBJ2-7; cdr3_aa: ASSLGDRGLEQY
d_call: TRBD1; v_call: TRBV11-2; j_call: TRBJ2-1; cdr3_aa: ASSSHRGSYNEQF